Detailed here is one T cell receptor beta chain. Its specific antigen is unknown. It has no much larger one-base neighbor in the sample; base qualities were not kept. CDR1 and CDR2 are drawn from the germline V gene: SGHTA, FQGNSA. V and J are truncated by 4 bases and 6 bases respectively, leaving an intervening sequence of 10 bases. The CDR3, cysteine through phenylalanine, is 13 amino acids long. Only the CDR3 portion is preserved as DNA: 39 bases, with reading frame beginning at the first base. These data belong to a study of cytotoxic CD8 clonotypes in ibrutinib-treated CLL (dated by TCRdb to the early 2020s). General notes on the study: The cohort was composed of some twelve relapsed/refractory and fewer than 16 treatment-naive patients; IGHV unmutated status was identified in around 17 patients. Every remission and progressive disease sample was obtained while ibrutinib was still being received by the patients. The response samples were drawn at a median of approximately 11 months into treatment, with a range of about 6 to 36 months. Longitudinal samples were obtainable from 26 of the 86 participants in the trial. On average, each sample had some 260,000 productive templates and tens of thousands of productive rearrangements. Cryopreserved peripheral blood mononuclear cells were collected at three points: before therapy, at response, and at either sustained remission or disease progression. Partial responses were observed in some 24 patients and complete responses in 2; after a median follow-up of roughly 72 months, remission was maintained in about 15 patients and progression was observed in approximately twelve.

A MiSeq instrument was used for deep resolution sequencing, which targeted depths ranging from 1 in 1 million up to 1 in 200,000 T cells, with coverage averaging 10x for each clonotype. The immunoSEQ hsTCRB Kit was used to generate the TCR beta libraries. Processing in the source paper ran as follows. ImmunoSEQ Data Assistant and ImmunoSEQ Analyzer were used for data analysis, and V, D and J genes were assigned according to IMGT definitions. Clonality, which ranges from 0 to 1, was calculated by subtracting the normalized Shannon entropy of productive rearrangement frequencies from one. Only overrepresented clonotypes making up at least 0.05% of each patient's repertoire were included in the public clonotype analysis. Repertoires from approximately 13 age-matched healthy donors in immuneACCESS were used as clonality controls. Sourced from immuneACCESS, this table was stored by TCRdb with only in-frame sequences that have V and J called. A share of the clones is absent; for the studies checked, an unresolved V gene accounts for under half, and the remainder has no known explanation. V, J and clone size reflect that table, while D and trimming were determined from the DNA. The sample data list under 150,000 clones, and approximately 89% of these were observed just once. 10% to 13% of the sample lies in the top ten.

Paper-wide results and their limitations: Sustained-remission and progressing patients did not have matched sampling times, and lymph node repertoires were not examined. At baseline, clonality was higher than in age-matched healthy donors and showed a strong correlation with circulating CD8+ T-cell counts. Clonality rose at ibrutinib response, remained stable during sustained remission, and dropped back toward baseline at progression. Public clonotypes were found to be uncommon and were observed to contract or remain stable during treatment; the increase in clonality was shown to reflect expansion of private clonotypes at ibrutinib response.

The time point label, as the study defines it: eleven to twelve months on ibrutinib. For TCR beta library preparation, approximately 2 micrograms of genomic DNA were isolated from cryopreserved PBMCs. Longitudinal blood samples from CLL patients on ibrutinib monotherapy underwent high-throughput TCR beta sequencing. Patients were enrolled in a phase 2 open-label single-center ibrutinib monotherapy trial. The sequence came from a human donor with chronic lymphocytic leukemia. The sample was PBMCs, taken after 12 months of ibrutinib treatment. The chain is encoded by TRBV7-2 joined to TRBJ1-5, with an unclear D gene assignment. The CDR3 is CASSSRLIQPQHF. The DNA sequence is given as TGTGCCAGCAGCTCCCGGCTCATTCAGCCCCAGCATTTT.